This TCR beta chain was identified during a study of OX40 agonist ivuxolimab in advanced cancers. Study at large: Among those treated, three patients had partial responses, one with hepatocellular carcinoma and two with cutaneous melanoma.

The CDR3 covers 16 residues. The ends were cut back, 2 bases at V and 0 bases at J, with 13 bases in the middle. Germline loops: CDR1 SGHAT, CDR2 FQNNGV. Study conclusions and caveats: Dose levels from 0.1 to 3.0 mg/kg saw CD4+ and CD8+ blood T cells expand clonally by week 6.

TCRdb's copy holds only in-frame clones and misses some; the assay was immunoSEQ multiplex PCR. The sample holds about 48,000 clones; around 89% are singletons and the top ten take around a third. Details on this clone: Its matching antigen is unknown.

This material consisted of CD4+ or CD8+ T cells sorted from blood, taken in a trial of the OX40 agonist ivuxolimab. This sequence originates from an adult with an advanced solid tumor such as melanoma, head and neck, liver or kidney cancer. V is TRBV11-2 and J is TRBJ1-1, with D possibly being TRBD1 (6 bases). The CDR3 sequence is CASSLPSGTLNTEAFF. CDR3 in DNA: TGTGCCAGCAGCTTACCTTCCGGGACACTGAACACTGAAGCTTTCTTT.